This TCR beta chain is drawn from a study of identical twins. TCRdb passed the 5' RACE reads through MiXCR, listing each CDR3 protein once. The table includes 350,000 to 400,000 distinct CDR3 sequences, 9% to 10% detected once. A few counts support this clonotype. The TCR originated in a woman aged 50 to 60 in good health. The sequenced sample consisted of naive T cells sorted from blood.

This CDR3 is CASSGGGREGSYEQYF. For the CDR3, the DNA is TGCGCCAGCAGCGGAGGGGGGCGGGAGGGTTCCTACGAGCAGTACTTC. V and J are TRBV5-1 and TRBJ2-7; 9 positions match TRBD2. The CDR3 covers 16 residues. Per germline, CDR1 SGHRS and CDR2 YFSETQ. V dropped 4 bases and J dropped 1; count of bases not matched to a gene: 9.